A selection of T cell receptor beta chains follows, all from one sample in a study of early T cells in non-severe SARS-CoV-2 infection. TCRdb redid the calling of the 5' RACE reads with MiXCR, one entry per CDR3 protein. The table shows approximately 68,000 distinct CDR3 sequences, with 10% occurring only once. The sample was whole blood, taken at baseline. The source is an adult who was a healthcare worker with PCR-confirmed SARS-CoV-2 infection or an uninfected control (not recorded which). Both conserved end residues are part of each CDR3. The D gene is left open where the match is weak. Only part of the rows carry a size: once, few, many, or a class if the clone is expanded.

DNA: TGTGCCAGTAGTCCGCTGACAGGGGGCGTACAGCCCCAGCATTTT; CDR3: CASSPLTGGVQPQHF; size: many; V: TRBV19; J: TRBJ1-5; D: TRBD1
DNA: TGCGCCAGCCGAGGGTTTCGACAGGGGGCCACCGGGGAGCTGTTTTTT; CDR3: CASRGFRQGATGELFF; size: -; V: TRBV5-1; J: TRBJ2-2; D: TRBD1
DNA: TGCAGTGCTCAGGGAGGGAGTTATGGCCACACCTTC; CDR3: CSAQGGSYGHTF; size: many; V: TRBV20-1; J: TRBJ1-2; D: -
DNA: TGTGCCAGCAGTCCCGGACAGGGATCGACTAACTATGGCTACACCTTC; CDR3: CASSPGQGSTNYGYTF; size: few; V: TRBV6-6; J: TRBJ1-2; D: TRBD1
DNA: TGTGCCAGCAGAAGGGGTGCAACTAATGAAAAACTGTTTTTT; CDR3: CASRRGATNEKLFF; size: -; V: TRBV6-6; J: TRBJ1-4; D: -
DNA: TGTGCCAGCACCCAAGGGGGCGCACCCCCCTACGAGCAGTACTTC; CDR3: CASTQGGAPPYEQYF; size: -; V: TRBV13; J: TRBJ2-7; D: TRBD1
DNA: TGTGCCAGCAGCCAAGATCCACAGGAAAAAAACACTGAAGCTTTCTTT; CDR3: CASSQDPQEKNTEAFF; size: -; V: TRBV3-1; J: TRBJ1-1; D: -
DNA: TGTGCTAGTGGTTTCGAGGACGGGTCCTACGAGCAGTACTTC; CDR3: CASGFEDGSYEQYF; size: -; V: TRBV12-5; J: TRBJ2-7; D: -
DNA: TGTGCCAGCAGTCGAGATCTGAACTATGGCTACACCTTC; CDR3: CASSRDLNYGYTF; size: many; V: TRBV3-1; J: TRBJ1-2; D: -
DNA: TGCAGCGTTGTGGCGGGGGAGTTCTACGAGCAGTACTTC; CDR3: CSVVAGEFYEQYF; size: few; V: TRBV29-1; J: TRBJ2-7; D: TRBD2
DNA: TGTGCCATCAGCCAAACCCTGACAGGGGTCGACTTAGAGCAGTACTTC; CDR3: CAISQTLTGVDLEQYF; size: -; V: TRBV10-3; J: TRBJ2-7; D: TRBD1
DNA: TGTGCCAGCAGCGCGGTGATAAGCTCCTACGAGCAGTACTTC; CDR3: CASSAVISSYEQYF; size: few; V: TRBV7-9; J: TRBJ2-7; D: -
DNA: TGTGCCAGCAGCGCCACAGGGGCAGATACGCAGTATTTT; CDR3: CASSATGADTQYF; size: many; V: TRBV7-3; J: TRBJ2-3; D: TRBD1
DNA: TGCGCCAGCAGCACGACAGGGAGCTATGGCTACACCTTC; CDR3: CASSTTGSYGYTF; size: many; V: TRBV5-1; J: TRBJ1-2; D: TRBD1
DNA: TGTGCCAGCAGCGTCGACAGGGCCCCCGGGGCCCTCCACTTT; CDR3: CASSVDRAPGALHF; size: many; V: TRBV7-2; J: TRBJ1-6; D: TRBD1
DNA: TGTGCCAGCCGTGGCGACAGTCTCTACGAGCAGTACTTC; CDR3: CASRGDSLYEQYF; size: -; V: TRBV11-2; J: TRBJ2-7; D: -
DNA: TGTGCCAGCAGCTTAGGGGAGGGTACGGGTACGCAGTATTTT; CDR3: CASSLGEGTGTQYF; size: -; V: TRBV7-2; J: TRBJ2-3; D: TRBD2
DNA: TGTGCCAGCAGTTACTCGAGTTGGGGGGACGGTTTCTCATCTGAAGCTTTCTTT; CDR3: CASSYSSWGDGFSSEAFF; size: many; V: TRBV6-2/TRBV6-3; J: TRBJ1-1; D: -
DNA: TGTGCCAGCAGCTGGCCACAGGGATCTAACACTGAAGCTTTCTTT; CDR3: CASSWPQGSNTEAFF; size: -; V: TRBV7-2; J: TRBJ1-1; D: -
DNA: TGTGCCAGCAGTGGAAAGATCTACGAGCAGTACTTC; CDR3: CASSGKIYEQYF; size: few; V: TRBV2; J: TRBJ2-7; D: -
DNA: TGTGCCAGCAGGGGGACAGGGGGCGCGAATACGCAGTATTTT; CDR3: CASRGTGGANTQYF; size: once; V: TRBV3-2; J: TRBJ2-3; D: -
DNA: TGTGCCAGCAGCGGGGACAGGGGCCCCTACGAGCAGTACTTC; CDR3: CASSGDRGPYEQYF; size: -; V: TRBV7-2; J: TRBJ2-7; D: TRBD1
DNA: TGCGCCAGCAGCTCCGGACAGGGAGGTGGGGAGCTGTTTTTT; CDR3: CASSSGQGGGELFF; size: many; V: TRBV5-1; J: TRBJ2-2; D: TRBD1
DNA: TGTGCCAGCAGCCGGGACAGGGGTGCCCAAGAGACCCAGTACTTC; CDR3: CASSRDRGAQETQYF; size: few; V: TRBV7-2; J: TRBJ2-5; D: TRBD1